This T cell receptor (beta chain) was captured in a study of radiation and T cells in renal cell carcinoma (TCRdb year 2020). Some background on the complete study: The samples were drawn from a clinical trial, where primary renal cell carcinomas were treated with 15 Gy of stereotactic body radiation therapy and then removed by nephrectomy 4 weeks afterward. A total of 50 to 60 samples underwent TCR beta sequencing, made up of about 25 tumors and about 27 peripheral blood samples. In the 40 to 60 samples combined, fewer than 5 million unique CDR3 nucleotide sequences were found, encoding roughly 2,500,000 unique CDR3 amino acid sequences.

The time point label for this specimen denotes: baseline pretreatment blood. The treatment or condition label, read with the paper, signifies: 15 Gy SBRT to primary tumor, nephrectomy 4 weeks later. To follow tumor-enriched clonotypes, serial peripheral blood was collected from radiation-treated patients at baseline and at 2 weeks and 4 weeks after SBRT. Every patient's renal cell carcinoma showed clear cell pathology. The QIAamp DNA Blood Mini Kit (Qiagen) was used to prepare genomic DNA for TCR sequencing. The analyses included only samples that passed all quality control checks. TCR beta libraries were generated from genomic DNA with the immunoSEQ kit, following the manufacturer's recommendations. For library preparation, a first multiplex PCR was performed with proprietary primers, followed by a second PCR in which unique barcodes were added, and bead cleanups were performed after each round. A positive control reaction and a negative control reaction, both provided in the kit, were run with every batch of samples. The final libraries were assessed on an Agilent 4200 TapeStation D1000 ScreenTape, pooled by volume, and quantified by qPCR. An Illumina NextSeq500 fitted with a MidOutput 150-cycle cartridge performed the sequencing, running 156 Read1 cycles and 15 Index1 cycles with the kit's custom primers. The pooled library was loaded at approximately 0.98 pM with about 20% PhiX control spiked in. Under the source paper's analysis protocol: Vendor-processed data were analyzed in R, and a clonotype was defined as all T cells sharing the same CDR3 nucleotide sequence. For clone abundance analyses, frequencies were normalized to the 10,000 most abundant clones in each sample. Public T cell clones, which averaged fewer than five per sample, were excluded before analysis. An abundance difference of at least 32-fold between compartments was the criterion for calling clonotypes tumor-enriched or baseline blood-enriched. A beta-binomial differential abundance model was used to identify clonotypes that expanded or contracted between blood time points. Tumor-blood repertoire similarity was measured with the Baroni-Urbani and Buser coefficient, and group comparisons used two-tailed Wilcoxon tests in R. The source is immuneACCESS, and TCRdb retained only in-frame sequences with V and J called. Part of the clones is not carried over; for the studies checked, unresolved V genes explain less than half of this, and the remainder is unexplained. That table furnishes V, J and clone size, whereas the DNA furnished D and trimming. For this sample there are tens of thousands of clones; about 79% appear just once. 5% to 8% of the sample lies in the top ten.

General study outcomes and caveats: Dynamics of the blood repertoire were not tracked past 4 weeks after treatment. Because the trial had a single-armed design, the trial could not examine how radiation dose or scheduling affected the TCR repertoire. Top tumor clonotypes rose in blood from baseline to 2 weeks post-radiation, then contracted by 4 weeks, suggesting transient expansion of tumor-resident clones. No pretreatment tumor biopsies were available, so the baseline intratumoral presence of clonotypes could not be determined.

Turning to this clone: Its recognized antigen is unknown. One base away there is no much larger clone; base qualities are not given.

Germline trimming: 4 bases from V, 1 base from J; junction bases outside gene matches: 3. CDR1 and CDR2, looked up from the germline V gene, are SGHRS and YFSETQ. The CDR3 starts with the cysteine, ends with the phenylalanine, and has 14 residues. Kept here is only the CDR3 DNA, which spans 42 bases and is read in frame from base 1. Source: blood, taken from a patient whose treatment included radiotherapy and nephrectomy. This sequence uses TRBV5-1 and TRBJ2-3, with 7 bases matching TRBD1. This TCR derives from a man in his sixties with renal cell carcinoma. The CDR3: CASSKGQRTDTQYF. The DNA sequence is TGCGCCAGCAGCAAGGGACAGCGCACAGATACGCAGTATTTT.